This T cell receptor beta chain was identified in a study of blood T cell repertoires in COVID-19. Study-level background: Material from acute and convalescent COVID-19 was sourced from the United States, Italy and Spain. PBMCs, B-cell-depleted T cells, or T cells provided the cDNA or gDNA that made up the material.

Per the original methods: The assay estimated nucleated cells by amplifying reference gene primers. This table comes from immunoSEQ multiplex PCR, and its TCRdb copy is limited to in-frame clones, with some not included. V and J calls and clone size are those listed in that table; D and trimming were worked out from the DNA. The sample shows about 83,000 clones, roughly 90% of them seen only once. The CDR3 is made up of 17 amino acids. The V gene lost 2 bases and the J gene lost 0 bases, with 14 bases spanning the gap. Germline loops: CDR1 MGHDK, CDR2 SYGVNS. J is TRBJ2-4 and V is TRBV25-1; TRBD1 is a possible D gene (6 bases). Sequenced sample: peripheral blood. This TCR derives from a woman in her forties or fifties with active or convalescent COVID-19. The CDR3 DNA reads TGTGCCAGCAGTGAACCAGGACAGATGGGAGCCAAAAACATTCAGTACTTC. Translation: CASSEPGQMGAKNIQYF.